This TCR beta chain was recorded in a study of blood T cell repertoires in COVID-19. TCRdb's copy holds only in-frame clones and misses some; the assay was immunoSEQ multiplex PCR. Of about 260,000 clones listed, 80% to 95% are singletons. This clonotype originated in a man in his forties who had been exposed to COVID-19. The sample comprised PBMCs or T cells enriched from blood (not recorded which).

CDR3 residues: CASSQEGQGVEAFF. DNA for the CDR3: TGTGCCAGCAGCCAAGAGGGACAGGGGGTTGAAGCTTTCTTT. The chain couples TRBV4-2 to TRBJ1-1; 11 bases match TRBD1. The CDR3 is 14 residues long. Germline lookup yields CDR1 LGHNA and CDR2 YNFKEQ. Unmatched junction bases numbered 1, after V lost 0 bases and J lost 7 bases.